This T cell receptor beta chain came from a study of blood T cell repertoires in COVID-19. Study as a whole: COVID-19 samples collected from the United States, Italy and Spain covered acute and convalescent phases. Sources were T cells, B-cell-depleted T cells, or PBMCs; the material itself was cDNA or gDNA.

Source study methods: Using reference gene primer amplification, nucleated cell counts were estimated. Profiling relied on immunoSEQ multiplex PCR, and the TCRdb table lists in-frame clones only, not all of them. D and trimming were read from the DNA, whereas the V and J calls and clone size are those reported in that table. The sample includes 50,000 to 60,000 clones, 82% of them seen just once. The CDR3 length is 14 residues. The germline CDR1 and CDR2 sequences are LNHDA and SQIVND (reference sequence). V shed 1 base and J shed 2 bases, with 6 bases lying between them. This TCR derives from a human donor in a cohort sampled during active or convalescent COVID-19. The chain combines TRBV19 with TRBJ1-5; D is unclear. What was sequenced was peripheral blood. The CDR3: CASSIAAGNQPQHF. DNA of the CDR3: TGTGCCAGTAGTATAGCGGCGGGCAATCAGCCCCAGCATTTT.